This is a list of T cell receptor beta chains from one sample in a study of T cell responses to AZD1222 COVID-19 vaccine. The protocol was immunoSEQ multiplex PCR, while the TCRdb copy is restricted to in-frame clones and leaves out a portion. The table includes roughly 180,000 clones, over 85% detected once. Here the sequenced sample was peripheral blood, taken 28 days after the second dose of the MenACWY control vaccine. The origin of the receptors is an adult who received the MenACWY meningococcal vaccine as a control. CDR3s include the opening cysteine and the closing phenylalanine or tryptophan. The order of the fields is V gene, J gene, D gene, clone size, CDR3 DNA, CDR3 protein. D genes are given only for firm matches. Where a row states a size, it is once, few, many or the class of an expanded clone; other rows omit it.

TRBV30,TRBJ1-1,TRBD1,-,TGTGCCTGGAGGCGGAGGGACAGGGTTATCACTGAAGCTTTCTTT,CAWRRRDRVITEAFF
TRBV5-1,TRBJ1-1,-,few,TGCGCCAGCAGCAAGGACATTAAGAACACTGAAGCTTTCTTT,CASSKDIKNTEAFF
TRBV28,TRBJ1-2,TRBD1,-,TGTGCCAGTAAGGGACAGGGGGCCTCTAACTATGGCTACACCTTC,CASKGQGASNYGYTF
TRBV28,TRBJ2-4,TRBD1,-,TGTGCCAGCAGTACCCCCACGGGACAGAAAAACATTCAGTACTTC,CASSTPTGQKNIQYF
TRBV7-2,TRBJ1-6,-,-,TGTGCCAGCAGCTTAGATTTCAGTAATTCACCCCTCCACTTT,CASSLDFSNSPLHF
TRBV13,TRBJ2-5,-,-,TGTGCCAGCAGCAAAACGGCGTTCGGAGAGACCCAGTACTTC,CASSKTAFGETQYF
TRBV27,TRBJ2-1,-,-,TGTGCCAGCAGTGCGGAGTGGAGACGCGACAATGAGCAGTTCTTC,CASSAEWRRDNEQFF
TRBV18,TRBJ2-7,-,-,TGTGCCAGCTCACCCGACCTCCGCAGATCTGGGACAAGTACCTACGAGCAGTACTTC,CASSPDLRRSGTSTYEQYF
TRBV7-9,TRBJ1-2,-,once,TGTGCCAGCAGCGGAAGAATGGTCAGGGACTATGGCTACACCTTC,CASSGRMVRDYGYTF
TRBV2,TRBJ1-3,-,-,TGTGCCTCTCAGGAGAACTCTGGAAACACCATATATTTT,CASQENSGNTIYF
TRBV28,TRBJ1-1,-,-,TGTGCCAGCAGTCGCAGAGAGAACACTGAAGCTTTCTTT,CASSRRENTEAFF
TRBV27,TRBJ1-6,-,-,TGTGCCAGCAGTTTGGAGGGGACGGGAGCTTTTTCACCCCTCCACTTT,CASSLEGTGAFSPLHF
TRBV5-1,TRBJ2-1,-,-,TGCGCCAGCAGCTTTGGAGATCCGGGTTTAGAGCAGTTCTTC,CASSFGDPGLEQFF
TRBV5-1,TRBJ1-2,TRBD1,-,TGCGCCAGCAGCTTGGGACAGGGTTCAGGATATGGCTACACCTTC,CASSLGQGSGYGYTF
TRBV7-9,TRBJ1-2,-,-,TGTGCCAGCAGCTTAGGGGGTGGAAACTATGGCTACACCTTC,CASSLGGGNYGYTF
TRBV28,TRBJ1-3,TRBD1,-,TGTGCCAGCAGTTCTTACAGGGGGGGAAACACCATATATTTT,CASSSYRGGNTIYF
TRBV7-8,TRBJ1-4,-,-,TGTGCCAGCAGCGCGATTCGCGGACAGTTAACCTCAGGGTATAATGAAAAACTGTTTTTT,CASSAIRGQLTSGYNEKLFF
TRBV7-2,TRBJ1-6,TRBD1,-,TGTGCCAGCAGCCAGAGGGGACAGGTACTATCACCCCTCCACTTT,CASSQRGQVLSPLHF
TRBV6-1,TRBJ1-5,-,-,TGTGCCAGCAGTGAATCGTGGCAGCTGGTGCAGCCCCAGCATTTT,CASSESWQLVQPQHF
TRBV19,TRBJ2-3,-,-,TGTGCCAGTAGATTAAGGGGGGCGTTAGATACGCAGTATTTT,CASRLRGALDTQYF
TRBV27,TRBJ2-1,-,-,TGTGCCAGCAGTTACAACCCTTTCGACAGGTGGGGATATAGCAATGAGCAGTTCTTC,CASSYNPFDRWGYSNEQFF
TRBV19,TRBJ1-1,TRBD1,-,TGTGCCAGTAGTATTTTCCGGGACAGTGAAGCTTTCTTT,CASSIFRDSEAFF
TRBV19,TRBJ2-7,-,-,TGTGCCAGTAGTATTGAGCAGGTCTCCCCCTACGAGCAGTACTTC,CASSIEQVSPYEQYF